The clone carrying this T cell receptor (beta chain) was seen a few times. As yet, its antigen is unknown. The data were taken from a study of cytomegalovirus exposure and HLA in healthy donors. J was trimmed by 14 bases and V by 4 bases; bases with no gene match: 9. Per the germline V gene, CDR1 is LGHNA and CDR2 is YNFKEQ. The CDR3 is 12 residues long. Findings and limits, study-wide: By a later analysis, the bulk of CMV-associated TCR beta chains appeared HLA-restricted. More than 150 TCR beta chains were listed as cytomegalovirus-associated.

PCR was performed using 60 Vbeta and 13 Jbeta primers. The data were produced by immunoSEQ multiplex PCR, yet TCRdb's version contains in-frame clones alone and is incomplete. Of approximately 140,000 clones in the sample, 73% were seen once. The specimen sequenced was PBMCs. This receptor was identified in a human donor in good health. The rearrangement joins TRBV4-2 to TRBJ1-2; 8 bases agree with TRBD1. The CDR3 sequence is CASSLNQGARTF. The DNA of the CDR3 is TGTGCCAGCAGCCTTAATCAGGGGGCGAGGACCTTC.